This T cell receptor beta chain emerged from a study of siplizumab effects on memory and regulatory T cells. Whole-study findings and limits: The study found naive T cells seemingly more diverse than memory cells and seemingly major alloresponse contributors.

The CDR3 contains 11 residues. In germline, CDR1 is SGDLS, CDR2 YYNGEE. The ends were cut back, 5 bases at V and 1 base at J, with 3 bases in the middle. About this clone: Its target is unknown.

TCR templates numbering 75,000 to 100,000 were assayed per sample. TCRdb's table, derived via immunoSEQ multiplex PCR, lists solely in-frame clones and lacks some. The table lists over 100,000 clones, around 92% of them singletons, with about 0.7% in the top ten. The chain combines TRBV9 with TRBJ1-1; the D is unclear. The sequencing input was Tregs sorted from blood. The sequence derives from a human donor in good health. This CDR3 is CASSANTEAFF. As DNA, the CDR3 is TGTGCCAGCAGTGCGAACACTGAAGCTTTCTTT.